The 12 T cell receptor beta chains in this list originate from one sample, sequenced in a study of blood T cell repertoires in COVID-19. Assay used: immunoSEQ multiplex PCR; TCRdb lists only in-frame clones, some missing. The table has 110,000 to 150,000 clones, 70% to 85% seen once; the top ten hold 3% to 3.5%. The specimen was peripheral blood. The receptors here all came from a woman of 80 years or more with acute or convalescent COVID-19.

In DNA form, the CDR3 reads TGTGCCAGCAGCGTAGGGGGGGCGAGGACTAACTATGGCTACACCTTC. It is translated as CASSVGGARTNYGYTF. The V call is TRBV5-4, the J call TRBJ1-2; D is possibly TRBD1 (6 bases). In germline, CDR1 is SGHNT, CDR2 YYREEE (reference sequence). V was clipped by 4 bases and J by 0 bases, with 16 bases between them. The CDR3 consists of 16 residues.

CDR3 amino acids: CASSQELQGREQYF. DNA of the CDR3: TGTGCCAGCAGCCAAGAGTTACAGGGGCGCGAGCAGTACTTC. J is TRBJ2-7 and V is TRBV4-2, with 7 bases matching TRBD1. The ends lost 0 bases at V and 6 bases at J; junction bases unmatched: 5. In germline, CDR1 is LGHNA, CDR2 YNFKEQ. The CDR3 contains 14 residues.

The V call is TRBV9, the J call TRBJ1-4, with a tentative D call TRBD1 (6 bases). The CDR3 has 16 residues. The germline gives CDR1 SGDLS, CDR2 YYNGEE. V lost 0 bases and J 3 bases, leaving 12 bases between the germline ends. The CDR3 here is CASSVGGQGPNEKLFF. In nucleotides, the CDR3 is TGTGCCAGCAGCGTAGGGGGTCAGGGGCCTAATGAAAAACTGTTTTTT.

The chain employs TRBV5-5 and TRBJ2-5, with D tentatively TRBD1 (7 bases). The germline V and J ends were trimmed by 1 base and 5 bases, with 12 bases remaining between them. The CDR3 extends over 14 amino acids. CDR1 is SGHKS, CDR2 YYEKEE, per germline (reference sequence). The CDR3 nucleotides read TGTGCCAGCAGCTTGCCAGGGGGGTCGGAGACCCAGTACTTC. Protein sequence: CASSLPGGSETQYF. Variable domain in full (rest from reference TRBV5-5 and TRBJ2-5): DAGVTQSPTHLIKTRGQQVTLRCSPISGHKSVSWYQQVLGQGPQFIFQYYEKEERGRGNFPDRFSARQFPNYSSELNVNALLLGDSALYLCASSLPGGSETQYFGPGTRLLVL.

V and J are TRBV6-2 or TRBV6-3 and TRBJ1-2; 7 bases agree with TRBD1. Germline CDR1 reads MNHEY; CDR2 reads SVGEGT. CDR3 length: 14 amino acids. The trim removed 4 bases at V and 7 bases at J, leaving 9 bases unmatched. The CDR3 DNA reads TGTGCCAGCAGTTCCAGAGACAGGGCGGCTGGCTACACCTTC. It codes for CASSSRDRAAGYTF.

CDR3 sequence reads: CASSLGTGDEQYF. The CDR3 DNA is TGCGCCAGCAGCCTCGGGACAGGGGACGAGCAGTACTTC. The J gene is TRBJ2-7, the V gene TRBV5-1; 10 nucleotides align to TRBD1. CDR1 and CDR2 from the germline V gene are SGHRS and YFSETQ. V was clipped by 4 bases and J by 5 bases; unmatched bases: 3. CDR3 size: 13 residues.

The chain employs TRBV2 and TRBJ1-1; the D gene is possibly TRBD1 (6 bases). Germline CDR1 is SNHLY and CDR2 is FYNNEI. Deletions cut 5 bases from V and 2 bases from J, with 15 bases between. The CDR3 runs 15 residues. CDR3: CASSPMGTQNTEAFF. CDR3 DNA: TGTGCCAGCAGTCCAATGGGGACACAAAACACTGAAGCTTTCTTT.

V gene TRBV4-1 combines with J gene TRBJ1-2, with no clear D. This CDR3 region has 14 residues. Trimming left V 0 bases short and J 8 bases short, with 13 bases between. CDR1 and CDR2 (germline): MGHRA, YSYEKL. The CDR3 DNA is TGCGCCAGCAGCCAAGATTTGCGGAGAGAGGGCTACACCTTC. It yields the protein CASSQDLRREGYTF.

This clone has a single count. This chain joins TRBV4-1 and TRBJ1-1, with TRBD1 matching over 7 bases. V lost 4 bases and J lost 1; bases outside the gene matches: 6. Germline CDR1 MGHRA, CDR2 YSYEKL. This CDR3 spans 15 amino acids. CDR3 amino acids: CASSPWTGRNTEAFF. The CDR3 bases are TGCGCCAGCAGCCCTTGGACAGGAAGGAACACTGAAGCTTTCTTT.

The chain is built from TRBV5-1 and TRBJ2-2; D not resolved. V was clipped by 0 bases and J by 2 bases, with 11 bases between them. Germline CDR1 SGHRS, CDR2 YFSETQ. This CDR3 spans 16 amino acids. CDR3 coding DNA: TGCGCCAGCAGCTTGGACAGCCGCATCAACACCGGGGAGCTGTTTTTT. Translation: CASSLDSRINTGELFF.

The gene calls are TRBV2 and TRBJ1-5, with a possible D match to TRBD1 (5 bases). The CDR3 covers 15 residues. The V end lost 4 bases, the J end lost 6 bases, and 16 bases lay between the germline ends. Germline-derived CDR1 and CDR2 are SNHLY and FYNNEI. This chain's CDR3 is CASSGWQGRGQPQHF. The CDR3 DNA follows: TGTGCCAGCAGTGGGTGGCAGGGAAGAGGTCAGCCCCAGCATTTT.

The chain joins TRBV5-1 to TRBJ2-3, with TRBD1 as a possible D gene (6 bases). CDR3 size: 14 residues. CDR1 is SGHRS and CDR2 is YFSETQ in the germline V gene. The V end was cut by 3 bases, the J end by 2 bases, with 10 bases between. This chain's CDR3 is CASSYGDNTDTQYF. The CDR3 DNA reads TGCGCCAGCAGCTACGGGGACAACACAGATACGCAGTATTTT. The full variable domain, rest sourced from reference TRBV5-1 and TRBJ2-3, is KAGVTQTPRYLIKTRGQQVTLSCSPISGHRSVSWYQQTPGQGLQFLFEYFSETQRNKGNFPGRFSGRQFSNSRSEMNVSTLELGDSALYLCASSYGDNTDTQYFGPGTRLTVL.